One and the same sample provided the 23 T cell receptor beta chains below, sequenced in a study of T-cell reconstitution after alpha-beta-depleted transplantation in children. The TCRbeta library was prepared with unique molecular identifiers. Each CDR3 protein is one row after TCRdb ran MiXCR on the PCR reads. The data show 100,000 to 120,000 distinct CDR3 sequences, 10% to 13% seen once. The sample consisted of PBMCs from the stem cell graft donor, taken from the stem cell graft. Source of these receptors: a human donor who donated a stem cell graft to a child with acute lymphoblastic leukemia.

This clonotype was recorded at least ten times. This chain joins TRBV20-1 and TRBJ2-1; TRBD1 might be the D (5 bases). V was clipped by 3 bases and J by 0 bases, with 12 bases between them. The CDR3 spans 15 residues. Germline V gene data show CDR1 as DFQATT and CDR2 as SNEGSKA (reference sequence). The chain's CDR3 is CSASPREGSYNEQFF. The CDR3 DNA reads TGCAGTGCTAGCCCCAGGGAAGGCTCCTACAATGAGCAGTTCTTC.

This clonotype was observed many times. CDR3: CASSFRTGELFF. The CDR3 DNA sequence: TGTGCCAGCAGCTTCCGGACCGGGGAGCTGTTTTTT. The chain is built from TRBV7-3 and TRBJ2-2, with no clear D. V dropped 3 bases and J dropped 5 bases, with 4 bases sitting between them. The V gene's germline CDR1 is SGHTA and CDR2 FQGTGA. The CDR3 runs 12 residues.

This clonotype was detected ten times or more. This chain uses TRBV20-1 with TRBJ1-1; perhaps TRBD1 as D (5 bases). Germline V gene lookup returns CDR1 DFQATT and CDR2 SNEGSKA (reference sequence). The CDR3 covers 16 residues. With 3 bases removed from V and 4 bases from J, the gap between germline ends came to 21 bases. CDR3 DNA sequence: TGCAGTGCTAGGGGGCCAATTGGCGTAGTGGGCACTGAAGCTTTCTTT. As protein: CSARGPIGVVGTEAFF.

A few counts support this clonotype. V is TRBV4-3 and J is TRBJ2-5; possible D gene TRBD2, 7 bases. Germline CDR1 and CDR2: LGHNA and YSLEER. The ends were cut back, 0 bases at V and 5 bases at J, with 13 bases in the middle. The CDR3 has 15 residues. The CDR3 coding sequence is TGCGCCAGCAGCCAAGATCTAGGGGGAGGGGAGACCCAGTACTTC. Translation gives CASSQDLGGGETQYF.

This clonotype was detected many times. This chain connects TRBV6-1 to TRBJ2-3, with a tentative D call TRBD2 (5 bases). The CDR3 totals 12 residues. Germline lookup yields CDR1 MNHNS and CDR2 SASEGT. The V end was cut by 5 bases, the J end by 5 bases, with 8 bases between. The CDR3 spells CASSLRGDTQYF. The CDR3 DNA sequence: TGTGCCAGCAGTCTTCGGGGAGATACGCAGTATTTT.

This clonotype was recorded many times. A read error may be the cause here, since a much bigger clone is one base away. The chain is built from TRBV7-2 and TRBJ2-7; D gene unclear. CDR1 and CDR2 (germline): SGHTA, FQGNSA. Trimming took off 2 bases at V and 3 bases at J, with 2 bases between the two ends. The CDR3 has 11 amino acids. CDR3 DNA sequence: TGTGCCAGCAGCTTATACTACGAGCAGTACTTC. Translation: CASSLYYEQYF.

This clonotype was seen ten or more times. This sequence joins TRBV29-1 and TRBJ1-5; TRBD1 matches 7 bases. The CDR3 consists of 14 residues. Losses at the gene ends were 6 bases for V and 3 bases for J; bases not matched to a gene: 8. The germline V gene has CDR1 SQVTM and CDR2 ANQGSEA. The CDR3: CSVVETGANQPQHF. The CDR3 nucleotides read TGCAGCGTCGTAGAAACAGGGGCCAATCAGCCCCAGCATTTT.

This clonotype was observed many times. The CDR3 DNA reads TGTGCCAGCAGTGCTAGCGGGAGTGGGTACGAGCAGTACTTC. This translates into CASSASGSGYEQYF. This chain connects TRBV25-1 to TRBJ2-7; 10 bases match TRBD2. CDR1 and CDR2 from the germline V gene are MGHDK and SYGVNS. CDR3 size: 14 residues. Losses at the gene ends were 4 bases for V and 4 bases for J; bases not matched to a gene: 4.

In this sample, this clonotype turned up many times. The chain combines TRBV5-1 with TRBJ2-1; 9 nucleotides match TRBD2. The CDR3 is made up of 15 amino acids. The germline gives CDR1 SGHRS, CDR2 YFSETQ. J was trimmed by 0 bases and V by 7 bases; bases with no gene match: 5. The DNA for the CDR3 is TGCGCCAGCGGCAGCGGGAGGAGCTCCTACAATGAGCAGTTCTTC. The encoded protein is CASGSGRSSYNEQFF. Full variable domain (missing parts from reference TRBV5-1 and TRBJ2-1): KAGVTQTPRYLIKTRGQQVTLSCSPISGHRSVSWYQQTPGQGLQFLFEYFSETQRNKGNFPGRFSGRQFSNSRSEMNVSTLELGDSALYLCASGSGRSSYNEQFFGPGTRLTVL.

In its sample, this clonotype was seen many times. This chain uses TRBV20-1 with TRBJ1-2; D unresolved. Trimming took off 0 bases at V and 6 bases at J, with 23 bases between the two ends. This CDR3 contains 17 residues. Germline loops: CDR1 DFQATT, CDR2 SNEGSKA (reference sequence). The CDR3 loop is CSARDTTPDSIRDGYTF. CDR3 in DNA: TGCAGTGCTAGAGACACTACACCGGACTCAATCCGGGATGGCTACACCTTC.

This clonotype occurred a few times. J is TRBJ2-3 and V is TRBV7-2; 11 bases align to TRBD2. CDR3 length equals 17 residues. V gave up 3 bases and J gave up 1 base; unmatched junction bases: 6. Germline CDR1 is SGHTA and CDR2 is FQGNSA. CDR3 nucleotides: TGTGCCAGCAGCTTTTTAGCGGGAGGGGTAGGCACAGATACGCAGTATTTT. Translating it yields CASSFLAGGVGTDTQYF.

This clonotype was picked up many times. The chain is built from TRBV12-3 or TRBV12-4 and TRBJ2-7; no firm D call. V was pared by 3 bases and J by 4 bases, with 10 bases between. This CDR3 contains 13 residues. This CDR3 reads CASSFNLDYEQYF. For the CDR3, the DNA is TGTGCCAGCAGTTTTAACTTGGATTACGAGCAGTACTTC.

This clonotype was recorded many times. The V call is TRBV10-3, the J call TRBJ2-1, with 11 bases lining up with TRBD2. Germline loops: CDR1 ENHRY, CDR2 SYGVKD. With V trimmed by 5 bases and J by 3 bases, 3 bases remained unmatched. The CDR3 has 15 amino acids. The chain's CDR3 is CAISNGLAGYNEQFF. CDR3 nucleotide sequence: TGTGCCATCAGTAATGGACTAGCGGGCTACAATGAGCAGTTCTTC.

There are many counts of this clonotype. This sequence joins TRBV29-1 and TRBJ2-7; 11 bases are shared with TRBD1. Germline loops: CDR1 SQVTM, CDR2 ANQGSEA. The CDR3 has 16 residues. V lost 6 bases to trimming and J lost 0 bases; unmatched junction nucleotides: 10. CDR3 sequence: CSVPVIGTGGSYEQYF. The CDR3 coding sequence is TGCAGCGTACCCGTGATCGGGACAGGGGGCTCCTACGAGCAGTACTTC.

The chain employs TRBV28 and TRBJ2-1, with D tentatively TRBD1 (6 bases). The CDR3 is made up of 16 amino acids. V lost 3 bases, J lost 2 bases, and 14 bases lay in between. Germline assignment: CDR1 MDHEN and CDR2 SYDVKM. As DNA, the CDR3 is TGTGCCAGCAGTTTCAGGCAGGGGCTCCCCTACAATGAGCAGTTCTTC. Residues: CASSFRQGLPYNEQFF.

For this clonotype: One end of the junction varies from germline; a read error may be responsible. This chain connects TRBV29-1 to TRBJ1-3, with 7 nucleotides matching TRBD1. This CDR3 is 14 amino acids long. From germline, CDR1 is SQVTM and CDR2 ANQGSEA. DNA of the CDR3: TGCAGCGGGAGGGGGCATTCCTCTGGAAACACCATATATTTC. Translated: CSGRGHSSGNTIYF.

This clonotype was observed at least ten times. V is TRBV6-5 and J is TRBJ1-1, with 8 bases lining up with TRBD1. The germline V gene has CDR1 MNHEY and CDR2 SVGAGI. Trimming removed 6 bases from V and 8 bases from J; junction bases left unmatched: 11. CDR3 length: 14 residues. CDR3 sequence: CASRYDEGTGEAFF. CDR3 DNA: TGTGCCAGCAGGTACGACGAGGGGACAGGAGAAGCTTTCTTT.

This clonotype has a count of ten or more. The chain employs TRBV27 and TRBJ1-1; possible D gene TRBD1, 5 bases. Between the trimmed V and J ends, which lost 1 base and 0 bases, there was a span of 9 bases. Per germline, CDR1 MNHEY and CDR2 SMNVEV (reference sequence). There are 15 residues in the CDR3. The CDR3 DNA is TGTGCCAGCAGTTTATTTTCGGGGGTGAACACTGAAGCTTTCTTT. As protein: CASSLFSGVNTEAFF.

There are many counts of this clonotype. The rearrangement links TRBV20-1 to TRBJ2-1; 11 bases agree with TRBD2. Germline V CDR1 and CDR2: DFQATT, SNEGSKA (reference sequence). Trimming took 6 bases from V and 6 from J; bases not matched to a gene: 7. This CDR3 spans 14 amino acids. CDR3 DNA: TGCAGTGCCTGGACTAGCGGGCTTCCCAATGAGCAGTTCTTC. This sequence encodes CSAWTSGLPNEQFF.

This clonotype was seen many times. The rearrangement uses TRBV20-1 and TRBJ1-2; D may be TRBD1 (5 bases). CDR1 and CDR2 (germline): DFQATT, SNEGSKA (reference sequence). The CDR3 loop spans 14 amino acids. The V and J ends lost 0 bases and 4 bases respectively, with 12 bases between them. The CDR3 sequence: CSARDQGVLYGYTF. The CDR3 DNA sequence: TGCAGTGCTAGAGATCAGGGCGTCCTCTATGGCTACACCTTC.

V is TRBV19 and J is TRBJ1-5; the D is unclear. CDR1 and CDR2 from the germline V gene are LNHDA and SQIVND (reference sequence). Trimming took off 7 bases at V and 0 bases at J, with 13 bases between the two ends. The CDR3 length is 15 residues. The DNA for the CDR3 is TGTGCCAGTATGGAACAGTCTTATAGCAATCAGCCCCAGCATTTT. It translates to CASMEQSYSNQPQHF.

This clonotype was detected ten times or more. The chain couples TRBV6-5 to TRBJ2-3; 8 bases match TRBD1. Trimming removed 6 bases from V and 5 bases from J; junction bases left unmatched: 13. Germline CDR1 and CDR2: MNHEY and SVGAGI. CDR3 length equals 16 residues. CDR3 bases: TGTGCCAGCAGGCCCCGAGCAGGGGGCACACGAGATACGCAGTATTTT. Residues: CASRPRAGGTRDTQYF.

This clonotype was counted at least ten times. The chain has TRBV27 and TRBJ1-1, with D perhaps TRBD1 (5 bases). The CDR3 is 13 amino acids. Deletions cut 8 bases from V and 11 bases from J, with 21 bases between. Germline-derived CDR1 and CDR2 are MNHEY and SMNVEV (reference sequence). CDR3 sequence reads: CASARSQLRGAFF. CDR3 sequence (DNA): TGTGCCAGCGCGCGGTCACAACTCCGGGGGGCTTTCTTT.